This TCR beta chain was captured in a study of control samples from healthy donors and cancer patients. TCRdb keeps only in-frame clones here, not all; method: immunoSEQ multiplex PCR. The data contain 84,000 or so clones, roughly 89% of them seen just once; the ten biggest clones take up more than 15%. Trimming took off 1 base at V and 7 bases at J, with 13 bases between the two ends. Germline CDR1 MNHEY, CDR2 SMNVEV (reference sequence). The CDR3 has 15 residues. This chain joins TRBV27 and TRBJ2-2, with D perhaps TRBD2 (5 bases). The sample comprised blood. The clonotype was recovered from a man aged 30-40 years in good health. The CDR3 spells CASSLFAGNVGELFF. CDR3 sequence (DNA): TGTGCCAGCAGTTTATTCGCCGGGAACGTCGGGGAGCTGTTTTTT.